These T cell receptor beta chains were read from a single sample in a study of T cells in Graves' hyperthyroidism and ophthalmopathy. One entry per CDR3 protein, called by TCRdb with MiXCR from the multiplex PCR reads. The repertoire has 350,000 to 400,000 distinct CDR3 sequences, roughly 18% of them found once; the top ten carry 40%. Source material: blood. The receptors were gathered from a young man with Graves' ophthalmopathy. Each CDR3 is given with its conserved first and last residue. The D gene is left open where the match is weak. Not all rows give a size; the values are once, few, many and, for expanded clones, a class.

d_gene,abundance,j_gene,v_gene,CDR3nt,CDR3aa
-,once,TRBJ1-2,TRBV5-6,TGTGCCAGCAGCTTGCAGGGTACTAACTATGGCTACACCTTC,CASSLQGTNYGYTF
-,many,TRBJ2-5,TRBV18,TGTGCCAGCTCACCACGCTCAGTCCAAGAGACCCAGTACTTC,CASSPRSVQETQYF
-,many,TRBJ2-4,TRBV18,TGTGCCAGCTCACCAGCCAAGGTGGTGAACATTCAGTACTTC,CASSPAKVVNIQYF
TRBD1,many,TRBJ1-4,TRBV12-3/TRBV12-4,TGTGCCAGCAGCGGGACAGCGTCGGATGAAAAACTGTTTTTT,CASSGTASDEKLFF
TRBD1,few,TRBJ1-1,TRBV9,TGTGCCAGCAGCGTCGTCCCGGGACAGGATGGTACGGCAACCCTGAACACTGAAGCTTTCTTT,CASSVVPGQDGTATLNTEAFF
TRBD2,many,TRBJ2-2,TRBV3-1,TGTGCCAGCAGCCACACCGGGACTAGCGGTGCCGGGGAGCTGTTTTTT,CASSHTGTSGAGELFF
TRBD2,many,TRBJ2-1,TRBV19,TGTGCCAGTAGTTCTGGACGGGGACTAGGCACCTACAATGAGCAGTTCTTC,CASSSGRGLGTYNEQFF
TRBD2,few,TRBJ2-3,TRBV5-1,TGCGCCAGCAGCGGACTGACTAGCGGGGGGGCGGATACGCAGTATTTT,CASSGLTSGGADTQYF
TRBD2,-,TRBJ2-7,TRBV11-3,TGTGCCAGCAGCAAGACTAGCGGGGGAACCTACGAGCAGTACTTC,CASSKTSGGTYEQYF
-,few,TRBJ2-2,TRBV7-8,TGTGCCAGCAGCTACCGACAGGAGTCCACCGGGGAGCTGTTTTTT,CASSYRQESTGELFF
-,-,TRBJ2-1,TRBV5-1,TGCGCCAGCAGCTTTTACGTGGGGCGGGTAGACAATGAGCAGTTCTTC,CASSFYVGRVDNEQFF
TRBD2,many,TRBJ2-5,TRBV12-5,TGTGCCTCAGGACTAGGAGAGACCCAGTACTTC,CASGLGETQYF
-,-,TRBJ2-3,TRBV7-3,TGTGCCAGCAGCTTAGTTCCCCCCGGAGATACGCAGTATTTT,CASSLVPPGDTQYF
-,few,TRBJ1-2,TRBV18,TGTGCCAGCTCCGACAAACGACCGGACGGACCTCTTTATGGCTACACCTTC,CASSDKRPDGPLYGYTF
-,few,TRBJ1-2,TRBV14,TGTGCCAGCAGCCAGCAGGGAGGGGCAGGCTCCTATGGCTACACCTTC,CASSQQGGAGSYGYTF
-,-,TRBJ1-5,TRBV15,TGTGCCACCAGCAGATTAAGTAATCAGCCCCAGCATTTT,CATSRLSNQPQHF
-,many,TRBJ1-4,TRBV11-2,TGTGCCAGCAGCTTAGTTGGCGAAAAACTGTTTTTT,CASSLVGEKLFF
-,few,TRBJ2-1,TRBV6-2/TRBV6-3,TGTGCTAGCCCCCCCCACAGGGTCGCCTACAATGAGCAGTTCTTC,CASPPHRVAYNEQFF
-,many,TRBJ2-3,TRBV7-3,TGTGCCAGCAGCACTGGACAGAGCACAGATACGCAGTATTTT,CASSTGQSTDTQYF
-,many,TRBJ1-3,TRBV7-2,TGTGCCAGCAGCTTAGCGGGTGGAGGAAACACCATATATTTT,CASSLAGGGNTIYF
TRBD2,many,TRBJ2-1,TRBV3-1,TGTGCCAGCAGCCTGACTAGCGAGGTTTACAATGAGCAGTTCTTC,CASSLTSEVYNEQFF
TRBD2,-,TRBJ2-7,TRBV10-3,TGTGCCATCAGCGAAACGGGACTAGCTTACGAGCAGTACTTC,CAISETGLAYEQYF
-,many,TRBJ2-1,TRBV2,TGTGCCAGCAGTGATGACGCAACTATCCAGTTCTTC,CASSDDATIQFF
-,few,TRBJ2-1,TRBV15,TGTGCCACCAGCAGAGATAAGGCGGTATGGGTTGAGCAGTTCTTC,CATSRDKAVWVEQFF
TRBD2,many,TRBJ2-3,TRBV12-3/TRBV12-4,TGTGCCAGCAGTTTGCGGCTAGCGGGCTCCACAGATACGCAGTATTTT,CASSLRLAGSTDTQYF
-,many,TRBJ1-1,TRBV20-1,TGCAGTGCTAGACATCCAGGGATGAACACTGAAGCTTTCTTT,CSARHPGMNTEAFF
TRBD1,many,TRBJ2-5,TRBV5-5,TGTGCCAGCACCCCAGGATGGCAGGGGGTCCAAGAGACCCAGTACTTC,CASTPGWQGVQETQYF
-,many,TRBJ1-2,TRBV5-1,TGCGCCAGCAGCCCCAGACGGGACTTGGGGGGCTACACCTTC,CASSPRRDLGGYTF
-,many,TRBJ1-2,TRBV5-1,TGCGCCAGCAGCTTCCAGGCGAACTATGGCTACACCTTC,CASSFQANYGYTF
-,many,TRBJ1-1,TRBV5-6,TGTGCCAGCAGCTTTGCGCGCGTGAACACTGAAGCTTTCTTT,CASSFARVNTEAFF
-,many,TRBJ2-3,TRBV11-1,TGTGCCAGCAGGCCCGAGGGAGATACGCAGTATTTT,CASRPEGDTQYF
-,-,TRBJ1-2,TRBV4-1,TGCGCCAGCAGCCAACCCACCCGACAGATTAACTATGGCTACACCTTC,CASSQPTRQINYGYTF
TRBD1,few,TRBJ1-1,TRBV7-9,TGTGCCAGCAGAGACGGGACAGGTGGGGGGACTGAAGCTTTCTTT,CASRDGTGGGTEAFF
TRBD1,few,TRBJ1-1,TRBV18,TGTGCCAGCTCACCAAGGGACAGTGGCACTGAAGCTTTCTTT,CASSPRDSGTEAFF
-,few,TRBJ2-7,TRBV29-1,TGCAGCGTTGAAGATGATGAAATCGGGGGTGAGCAGTACTTC,CSVEDDEIGGEQYF
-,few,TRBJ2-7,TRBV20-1,TGCAGTGCTAGAAGGGAGTACGAGCAGTACTTC,CSARREYEQYF
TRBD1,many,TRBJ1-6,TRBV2,TGTGCCAGAGGGACAGGGAACCCCAATTCACCCCTCCACTTT,CARGTGNPNSPLHF
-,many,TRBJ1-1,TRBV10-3,TGTGCCATCAGTGTACAGGGATTGAACACTGAAGCTTTCTTT,CAISVQGLNTEAFF
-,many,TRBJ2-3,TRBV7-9,TGTGCCAGCAGCTCCTGGGCGGGGGCATCAGATACGCAGTATTTT,CASSSWAGASDTQYF
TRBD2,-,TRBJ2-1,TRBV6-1,TGTGCCAGCAGTGAAGAGATAGCGGGGGGGCTTTACAATGAGCAGTTCTTC,CASSEEIAGGLYNEQFF
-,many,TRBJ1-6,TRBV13,TGTGCCAGCAGCTTCTCAGGGGACCGCTCCTATAATTCACCCCTCCACTTT,CASSFSGDRSYNSPLHF
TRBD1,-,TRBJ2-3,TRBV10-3,TGTGCCATCAATACCGGGACAGTCACAGATACGCAGTATTTT,CAINTGTVTDTQYF
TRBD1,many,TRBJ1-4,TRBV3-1,TGTGCCAGCAGCCAACCGGGGACAGGTAATGAAAAACTGTTTTTT,CASSQPGTGNEKLFF
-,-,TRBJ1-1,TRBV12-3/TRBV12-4,TGTGCCAGCAGGACCCTCCGGAGGAACACTGAAGCTTTCTTT,CASRTLRRNTEAFF
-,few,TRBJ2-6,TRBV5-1,TGCGCCAGCAGCTTGAGCCGCTCTGGGGCCAACGTCCTGACTTTC,CASSLSRSGANVLTF
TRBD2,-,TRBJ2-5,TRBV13,TGTGCCAGCAGCTCCGGGACTAGCGGGGGGGTCCAAGAGACCCAGTACTTC,CASSSGTSGGVQETQYF
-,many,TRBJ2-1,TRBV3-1,TGTGCCAGCAGCCAAGCCTACCGGGCCCAACGTCCTGAGCAGTTCTTC,CASSQAYRAQRPEQFF
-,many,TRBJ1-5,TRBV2,TGTGCCAGCAGTGAGAGTGCCCGGAATCAGCCCCAGCATTTT,CASSESARNQPQHF
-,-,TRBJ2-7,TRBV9,TGTGCCAGCAGCGTCGGGGGGGGGACAGCTTACGAGCAGTACTTC,CASSVGGGTAYEQYF
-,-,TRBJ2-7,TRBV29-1,TGCAGCGTTGGGGACGGACCCCTCTACGAGCAGTACTTC,CSVGDGPLYEQYF
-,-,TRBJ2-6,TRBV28,TGTGCCAGCAGTTTTGAATCGGCCCGCGGGGCCAACGTCCTGACTTTC,CASSFESARGANVLTF
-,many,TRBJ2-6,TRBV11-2,TGTGCCAGCGGGGCGAGCTCTGGGGCCAACGTCCTGACTTTC,CASGASSGANVLTF
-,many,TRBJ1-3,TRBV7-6,TGTGCCAGCAGCGAGGACATTACTGCTGGAAACACCATATATTTT,CASSEDITAGNTIYF
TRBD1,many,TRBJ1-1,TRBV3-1,TGTGCCAGCAGACCTACCGGGACAGGGACCCCTGAAGCTTTCTTT,CASRPTGTGTPEAFF
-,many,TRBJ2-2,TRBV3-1,TGTGCCAGCTCCGGGACAACGAACACCGGGGAGCTGTTTTTT,CASSGTTNTGELFF
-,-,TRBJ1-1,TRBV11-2,TGTGCCAGCAGACACCTGTCTCGGATAACTGAAGCTTTCTTT,CASRHLSRITEAFF
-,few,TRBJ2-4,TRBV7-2,TGTGCCAGCAGCTTAGCGCGAACACTGACCCTGCGAAACATTCAGTACTTC,CASSLARTLTLRNIQYF
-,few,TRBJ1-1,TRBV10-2,TGCGCCACCTCCAATCAGGGCTACGGAAACACTGAAGCTTTCTTT,CATSNQGYGNTEAFF
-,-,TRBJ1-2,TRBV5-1,TGTGCCAGCAGCTTGAGTGGTAGCGGGCGCGGTAGTGGCTACACCTTC,CASSLSGSGRGSGYTF